This T cell receptor beta chain was found in a study of blood T cell repertoires in COVID-19. As for the study in general: Spain, Italy and the United States supplied samples that represented acute and convalescent COVID-19.

The age range of participants was about 18 to 100 years, with residence in under 25 US areas. Participants' own reports of clinical history determined their cohort assignment. Symptom resolution, clearance, or two negative PCRs marked donors in Cohort 3 as recovered. Clones were read by immunoSEQ multiplex PCR, and TCRdb kept only the in-frame ones, dropping some. This repertoire shows 150,000 to 200,000 clones, approximately 88% found once; its top ten account for approximately 12%. CDR3 length equals 15 residues. Germline CDR1 and CDR2: SSHAT and FNYEAQ (reference sequence). The ends were cut back, 5 bases at V and 4 bases at J, with 18 bases in the middle.

Sequencing input: PBMCs or T cells enriched from blood (not recorded which). J is TRBJ2-7 and V is TRBV7-7; tentatively, D is TRBD2 (6 bases). The receptor comes from a woman between 55 and 75 years old who had recovered from COVID-19. The CDR3 DNA reads as TGTGCCAGCAGCCAAGGGACCGGGAGTCCTTACGAGCAGTACTTC. Its translation is CASSQGTGSPYEQYF.